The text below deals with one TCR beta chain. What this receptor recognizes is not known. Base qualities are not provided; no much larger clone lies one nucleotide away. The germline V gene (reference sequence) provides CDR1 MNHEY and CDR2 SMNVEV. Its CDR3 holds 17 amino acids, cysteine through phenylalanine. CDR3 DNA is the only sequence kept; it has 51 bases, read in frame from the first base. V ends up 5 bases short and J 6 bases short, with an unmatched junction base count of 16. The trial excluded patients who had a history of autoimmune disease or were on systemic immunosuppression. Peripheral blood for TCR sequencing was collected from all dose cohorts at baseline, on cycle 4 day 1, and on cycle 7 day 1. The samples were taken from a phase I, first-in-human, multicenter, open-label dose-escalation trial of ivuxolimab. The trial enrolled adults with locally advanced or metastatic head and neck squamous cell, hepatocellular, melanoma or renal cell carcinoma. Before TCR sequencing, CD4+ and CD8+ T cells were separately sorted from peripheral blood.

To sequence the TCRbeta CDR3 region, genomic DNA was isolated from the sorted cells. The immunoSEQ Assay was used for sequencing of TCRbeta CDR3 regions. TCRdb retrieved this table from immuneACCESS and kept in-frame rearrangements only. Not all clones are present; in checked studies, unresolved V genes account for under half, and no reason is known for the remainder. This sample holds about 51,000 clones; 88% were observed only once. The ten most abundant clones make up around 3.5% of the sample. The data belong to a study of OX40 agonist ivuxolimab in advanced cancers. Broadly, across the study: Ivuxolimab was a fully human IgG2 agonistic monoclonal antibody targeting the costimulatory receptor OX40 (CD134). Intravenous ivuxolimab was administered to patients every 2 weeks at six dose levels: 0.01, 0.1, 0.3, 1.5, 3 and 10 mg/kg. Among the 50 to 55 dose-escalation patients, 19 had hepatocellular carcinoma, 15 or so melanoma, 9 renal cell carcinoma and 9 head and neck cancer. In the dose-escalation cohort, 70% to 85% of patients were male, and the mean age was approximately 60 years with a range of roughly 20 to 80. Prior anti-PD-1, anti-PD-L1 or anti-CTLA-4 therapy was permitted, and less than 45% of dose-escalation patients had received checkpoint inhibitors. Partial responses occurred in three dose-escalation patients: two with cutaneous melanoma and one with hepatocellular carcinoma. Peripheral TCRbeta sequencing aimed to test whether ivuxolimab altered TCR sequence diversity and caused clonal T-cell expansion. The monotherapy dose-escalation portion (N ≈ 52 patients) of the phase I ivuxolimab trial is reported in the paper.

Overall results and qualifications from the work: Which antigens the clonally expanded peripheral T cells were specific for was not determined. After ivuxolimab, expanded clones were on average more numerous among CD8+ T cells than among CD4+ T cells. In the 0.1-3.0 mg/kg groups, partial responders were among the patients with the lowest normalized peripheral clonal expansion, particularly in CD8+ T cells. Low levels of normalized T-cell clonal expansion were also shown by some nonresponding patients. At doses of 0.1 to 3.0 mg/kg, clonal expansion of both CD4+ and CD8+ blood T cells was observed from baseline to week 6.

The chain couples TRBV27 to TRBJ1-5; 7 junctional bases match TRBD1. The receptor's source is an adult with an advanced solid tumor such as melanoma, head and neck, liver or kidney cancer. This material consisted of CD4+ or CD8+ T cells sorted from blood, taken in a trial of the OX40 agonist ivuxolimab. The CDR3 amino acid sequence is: CASSPQRQGLRIQPQHF. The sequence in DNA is TGTGCCAGCAGTCCACAACGACAGGGTTTAAGGATTCAGCCCCAGCATTTT.